This entry lists 27 T cell receptor beta chains sequenced from one sample in a study of blood T cell repertoires in COVID-19. Sequenced by immunoSEQ multiplex PCR; TCRdb stores in-frame clones only, minus some. The sample has about 28,000 clones; 90% to 95% are singletons. The specimen sequenced was peripheral blood. The receptors come from a woman between 70 and 85 years old with COVID-19, enrolled during active disease.

The chain couples TRBV19 to TRBJ1-5; no firm D call. This CDR3 has 15 amino acids. Germline lookup yields CDR1 LNHDA and CDR2 SQIVND (reference sequence). V lost 5 bases, J lost 0 bases, and 11 bases lay in between. This chain's CDR3 is CASSLSQVSNQPQHF. Written as DNA, the CDR3 is TGTGCCAGTAGTCTCTCCCAGGTTAGCAATCAGCCCCAGCATTTT.

The genes are TRBV7-9 and TRBJ2-5, with D possibly being TRBD2 (6 bases). Germline loops: CDR1 SEHNR, CDR2 FQNEAQ (reference sequence). This CDR3 contains 15 residues. V shed 7 bases and J shed 1 base, with 16 bases lying between them. CDR3 coding DNA: TGTGCCAGCACCAAGTACGGGGAGGCCCAAGAGACCCAGTACTTC. Translation: CASTKYGEAQETQYF.

This sequence joins TRBV19 and TRBJ2-2, with D possibly matching TRBD2 (5 bases). With 4 bases removed from V and 6 bases from J, the gap between germline ends came to 9 bases. The CDR3 runs to 13 residues. Germline V gene lookup returns CDR1 LNHDA and CDR2 SQIVND (reference sequence). The CDR3 sequence is CASSSGLSGELFF. The CDR3 DNA reads as TGTGCCAGTAGTAGCGGGTTATCCGGGGAGCTGTTTTTT.

The rearrangement uses TRBV3-1 (or the pseudogene TRBV3-2) and TRBJ2-2; D is uncertain. V lost 1 base to trimming and J lost 4 bases, with 10 bases between them. The CDR3 has 15 amino acids. Germline V lookup: CDR1 LGHDT, CDR2 YNNKEL (reference sequence). The CDR3 sequence is CASSQAGAGTGELFF. The CDR3 DNA is TGTGCCAGCAGCCAAGCCGGAGCCGGCACCGGGGAGCTGTTTTTT.

J is TRBJ2-1 and V is TRBV10-3; D is possibly TRBD2 (6 bases). The germline V and J ends were trimmed by 6 bases and 0 bases, with 15 bases remaining between them. The CDR3 is 16 amino acids. The germline V gene has CDR1 ENHRY and CDR2 SYGVKD. CDR3 coding DNA: TGTGCCATCAGACCAGGGCGGGATGACTCCTACAATGAGCAGTTCTTC. Encoded protein: CAIRPGRDDSYNEQFF.

V usage is TRBV24-1 and J usage is TRBJ2-3; tentatively, D is TRBD2 (6 bases). In germline, CDR1 is KGHDR, CDR2 SFDVKD. Between the trimmed V and J ends, which lost 6 bases and 2 bases, there was a span of 11 bases. CDR3 size: 14 residues. CDR3 protein: CATSRGGDTDTQYF. CDR3 bases: TGTGCCACCAGTCGGGGCGGGGACACAGATACGCAGTATTTT.

This CDR3 reads CASSSLRDSGVGETQYF. The CDR3, as DNA: TGTGCCAGCAGTTCCTTAAGAGACTCGGGGGTTGGAGAGACCCAGTACTTC. J is TRBJ2-5 and V is TRBV27, with TRBD2 as a possible D gene (6 bases). The V gene's germline CDR1 is MNHEY and CDR2 SMNVEV (reference sequence). The CDR3 length is 17 residues. V gave up 4 bases and J gave up 4 bases, with 22 bases separating them.

The chain combines TRBV19 with TRBJ1-4; TRBD1 might be the D (6 bases). V was cut by 8 bases and J by 10 bases, with 11 bases left in between. The CDR3 length is 11 residues. Germline V CDR1 and CDR2: LNHDA, SQIVND (reference sequence). The CDR3 bases are TGTGCCAGTTGGAGGGGGGGAAAACTGTTTTTT. As protein: CASWRGGKLFF.

V is TRBV28 and J is TRBJ2-6; 9 bases match TRBD1. The CDR3 is made up of 18 amino acids. Germline CDR1 MDHEN, CDR2 SYDVKM. J gave up 2 bases and V 2 bases, and 7 bases lay outside the gene matches. The CDR3 nucleotides are TGTGCCAGCAGTTTAAGGGGACAGGGTCTCCCTGGGGCCAACGTCCTGACTTTC. This gives the protein CASSLRGQGLPGANVLTF.

The chain is built from TRBV28 and TRBJ1-2; 8 positions agree with TRBD1. V trimming: 5 bases; J trimming: 6 bases; junction bases outside the gene matches: 17. Germline V gene sequence: CDR1 MDHEN, CDR2 SYDVKM. This CDR3 comprises 17 residues. Here the CDR3 reads CASSPPTTSDRENGYTF. The DNA for the CDR3 is TGTGCCAGCAGTCCACCAACCACCTCGGACAGGGAAAATGGCTACACCTTC.

The V call is TRBV5-4, the J call TRBJ1-6; D ambiguous. The CDR3 runs 14 residues. Per germline, CDR1 SGHNT and CDR2 YYREEE (reference sequence). Between the trimmed V and J ends, which lost 3 bases and 5 bases, there was a span of 9 bases. The CDR3 coding sequence is TGTGCCAGCAGCTCTACGGGAAATAATTCACCCCTCCACTTT. Translated: CASSSTGNNSPLHF.

The chain employs TRBV11-3 and TRBJ2-5, with D possibly TRBD2 on 5 matching bases. The V end was cut by 0 bases, the J end by 5 bases, with 10 bases between. Looked up from germline, CDR1 is SGHNT and CDR2 is YENEEA. The CDR3 is made up of 14 amino acids. The CDR3 is CASSLDPSGETQYF. CDR3 coding DNA: TGTGCCAGCAGCTTAGATCCGAGCGGCGAGACCCAGTACTTC.

V usage is TRBV28 and J usage is TRBJ2-5; TRBD2 matches 10 bases. The germline V gene encodes CDR1 MDHEN and CDR2 SYDVKM. The CDR3 runs 14 residues. The trim removed 5 bases at V and 4 bases at J, leaving 4 bases unmatched. The CDR3 region is CASSPQREGETQYF. Here the CDR3 DNA reads TGTGCCAGCAGTCCCCAGCGGGAGGGAGAGACCCAGTACTTC.

This chain links TRBV6-5 with TRBJ1-2; 7 bases line up with TRBD1. This CDR3 spans 13 amino acids. Per germline, CDR1 MNHEY and CDR2 SVGAGI. V was pared by 6 bases and J by 5 bases, with 6 bases of the junction left unmatched. CDR3: CASRPGQAYGYTF. The CDR3 DNA reads as TGTGCCAGCAGACCCGGACAGGCGTATGGCTACACCTTC.

The chain employs TRBV10-3 and TRBJ1-2; 7 bases map to TRBD1. Germline-derived CDR1 and CDR2 are ENHRY and SYGVKD. The V gene end was trimmed by 6 bases and the J gene end by 7 bases; junction bases not matched to a gene: 11. The CDR3 loop spans 14 amino acids. The CDR3 coding sequence is TGTGCCATCAGAGATACACAGGGGATCGGTGGCTACACCTTC. Encoded protein: CAIRDTQGIGGYTF.

The genes are TRBV11-1 and TRBJ2-7; 8 nucleotides match TRBD1. The V gene's germline CDR1 is SGHAT and CDR2 FQDESV (reference sequence). The CDR3 contains 13 residues. The V and J ends lost 7 bases and 7 bases, in that order; junction bases with no gene match: 9. The CDR3 loop reads CASTPGGAGEQYF. The CDR3 nucleotides read TGTGCCAGCACCCCAGGGGGCGCGGGAGAGCAGTACTTC.

This chain joins TRBV28 and TRBJ2-7, with 10 bases lining up with TRBD1. The V segment lost 4 bases and the J segment 5 bases; nucleotides outside the gene matches: 8. Germline V gives CDR1 MDHEN, CDR2 SYDVKM. CDR3 length: 15 amino acids. This CDR3 is CASSSLGTGDHEQYF. For the CDR3, the DNA is TGTGCCAGCAGTTCCCTCGGGACAGGGGACCACGAGCAGTACTTC.

The rearrangement links TRBV9 to TRBJ2-3, with D perhaps matching TRBD2 (5 bases). The CDR3 contains 11 residues. Trimming removed 4 bases at V and 9 bases at J, with 9 bases between. Germline V gene sequence: CDR1 SGDLS, CDR2 YYNGEE. CDR3 amino acids: CASSPGETQYF. CDR3 DNA sequence: TGTGCCAGCAGCCCCGGGGAAACGCAGTATTTT.

This sequence joins TRBV28 and TRBJ1-2; tentatively, D is TRBD1 (5 bases). Trimming cost V 1 base and J 6 bases, with 12 bases left between them. Germline values: CDR1 MDHEN, CDR2 SYDVKM. The CDR3 has 14 amino acids. The CDR3 loop is CASSLFRGMDGYTF. CDR3 DNA sequence: TGTGCCAGCAGTTTATTTCGGGGGATGGATGGCTACACCTTC.

This chain connects TRBV7-2 to TRBJ1-3; possible D gene TRBD1, 6 bases. The V end lost 2 bases, the J end lost 0 bases, and 8 bases lay between the germline ends. Germline CDR1 and CDR2: SGHTA and FQGNSA. The CDR3 totals 15 residues. The CDR3: CASSLQGYSGNTIYF. The CDR3, as DNA: TGTGCCAGCAGCTTACAGGGGTACTCTGGAAACACCATATATTTT.

This chain uses TRBV9 with TRBJ1-4, with TRBD1 identical over 8 bases. V was clipped by 4 bases and J by 10 bases; unmatched bases: 3. Germline values: CDR1 SGDLS, CDR2 YYNGEE. The CDR3 runs 12 residues. CDR3 bases: TGTGCCAGCAGCTCTACAGGGGGAAAACTGTTTTTT. Encoded protein: CASSSTGGKLFF. Filled out from reference TRBV9 and TRBJ1-4, the complete variable domain reads DSGVTQTPKHLITATGQRVTLRCSPRSGDLSVYWYQQSLDQGLQFLIQYYNGEERAKGNILERFSAQQFPDLHSELNLSSLELGDSALYFCASSSTGGKLFFGSGTQLSVL.

The chain is built from TRBV7-9 and TRBJ2-2; a weak D match, TRBD2 (5 bases). V was cut by 2 bases and J by 4 bases, with 11 bases left in between. The CDR3 has 15 amino acids. Looked up from germline, CDR1 is SEHNR and CDR2 is FQNEAQ (reference sequence). The CDR3, as DNA: TGTGCCAGCAGCTTATCCCCCAGCGGCACCGGGGAGCTGTTTTTT. Translated, it gives CASSLSPSGTGELFF. The variable domain in full, with the rest retrieved from reference TRBV7-9 and TRBJ2-2, is DTGVSQNPRHKITKRGQNVTFRCDPISEHNRLYWYRQTLGQGPEFLTYFQNEAQLEKSRLLSDRFSAERPKGSFSTLEIQRTEQGDSAMYLCASSLSPSGTGELFFGEGSRLTVL.

A few counts support this clone. One end of the junction fails to match germline, which may point to a read error. This rearrangement joins TRBV2 to TRBJ1-1; D might be TRBD1 (6 bases). The germline V gene encodes CDR1 SNHLY and CDR2 FYNNEI. The CDR3 is made up of 15 amino acids. CDR3: CASREGGGRNTEAFF. DNA for the CDR3: TGTGCCAGCAGAGAAGGTGGGGGCCGGAACACTGAAGCTTTCTTT. Full variable domain (missing parts from reference TRBV2 and TRBJ1-1): EPEVTQTPSHQVTQMGQEVILRCVPISNHLYFYWYRQILGQKVEFLVSFYNNEISEKSEIFDDQFSVERPDGSNFTLKIRSTKLEDSAMYFCASREGGGRNTEAFFGQGTRLTVV.

The chain links TRBV5-5 to TRBJ1-1, with a possible D match to TRBD1 (5 bases). CDR1 is SGHKS, CDR2 YYEKEE, per germline (reference sequence). The CDR3 consists of 16 residues. Trimming removed 0 bases from V and 1 base from J, with 13 bases in between. CDR3 nucleotides: TGTGCCAGCAGCTTGGCGGGACTAAGCGGGAACACTGAAGCTTTCTTT. Amino acids: CASSLAGLSGNTEAFF.

The CDR3 DNA reads TGTGCCAGCAGCTTGGCGGCGCCGGGACTAGCGAACTCCTACGAGCAGTACTTC. Protein sequence: CASSLAAPGLANSYEQYF. The chain has TRBV5-8 and TRBJ2-7; 10 bases are shared with TRBD2. The CDR3 sequence is 18 residues long. The germline V gene encodes CDR1 SGHTS and CDR2 YDEGEE. The V segment lost 0 bases and the J segment 0 bases; nucleotides outside the gene matches: 9.

The J gene is TRBJ2-4, the V gene TRBV6-2 or TRBV6-3; 10 bases are a match to TRBD1. The CDR3 length is 14 residues. After removal of 6 bases from V and 7 bases from J, the junction contained 6 bases not matched to a gene. Per the germline V gene, CDR1 is MNHEY and CDR2 is SVGEGT. The CDR3 spells CASSPDRGHNIQYF. DNA for the CDR3: TGTGCCAGCAGCCCCGACAGGGGGCATAACATTCAGTACTTC.

In its sample, this clone was seen once. The chain combines TRBV3-1 (or the pseudogene TRBV3-2) with TRBJ2-1; 9 nucleotides line up with TRBD2. This CDR3 comprises 17 residues. Losses at the gene ends were 2 bases for V and 6 bases for J; bases not matched to a gene: 11. Germline V CDR1 and CDR2: LGHDT, YNNKEL (reference sequence). The CDR3 nucleotides are TGTGCCAGCAGCCAACCCAAATTAGCGGGAGCCCCCAATGAGCAGTTCTTC. Amino acid sequence: CASSQPKLAGAPNEQFF.